Below, 24 T cell receptor beta chains from the same sample are listed, as sequenced in a study of metastatic and nonmetastatic thyroid tumors. TCRdb redid the clone calls on the PCR reads using MiXCR. The table includes 15,000 or so clones, about 25% detected once. Every patient underwent thyroid surgery untreated. Material for sequencing was tumor tissue. Receptors originate from a female donor with papillary thyroid cancer or a benign thyroid nodule (not recorded which). Some clones in this sample may be carry-over from other donors' samples.

Comments on this clone: This CDR3 is also generated by other DNA sequences in the sample. The chain combines TRBV20-1 with TRBJ1-2; the D is unclear. The germline V gene encodes CDR1 DFQATT and CDR2 SNEGSKA (reference sequence). CDR3 length equals 11 residues. V lost 3 bases to trimming and J lost 9 bases, with 11 bases between them. The CDR3 DNA follows: TGCAGTGCTAGCCCCCCTAGGCGCTACACCTTC. Translation: CSASPPRRYTF.

This chain links TRBV11-2 with TRBJ1-1; D unclear. CDR3 size: 13 residues. Trimming left V 4 bases short and J 1 base short, with 7 bases between. Per germline, CDR1 SGHAT and CDR2 FQNNGV. The CDR3 region has the DNA TGTGCCAGCAGCTATCACTCGAACACTGAAGCTTTCTTT. Translating it yields CASSYHSNTEAFF.

The rearrangement uses TRBV6-2 or TRBV6-3 and TRBJ1-5, with D unresolved. CDR1 is MNHEY and CDR2 is SVGEGT in the germline V gene. V lost 5 bases and J lost 2, with 10 bases in between. This CDR3 contains 14 residues. In nucleotides, the CDR3 is TGTGCCAGCAGTGTGGAGGGCGGCAATCAGCCCCAGCATTTT. Encoded protein: CASSVEGGNQPQHF.

By its share, this clone is medium-sized. The chain carries TRBV5-1 and TRBJ1-2, with TRBD1 matching 7 bases. Germline CDR1 reads SGHRS; CDR2 reads YFSETQ. The V gene end was trimmed by 4 bases and the J gene end by 0 bases; junction bases not matched to a gene: 3. The CDR3 consists of 14 residues. The CDR3 DNA reads as TGCGCCAGCAGCAGGGACAGCCCTAACTATGGCTACACCTTC. It yields the protein CASSRDSPNYGYTF.

By frequency in the sample, this clone is medium-sized (0.01 to 0.1%). V usage is TRBV20-1 and J usage is TRBJ2-3; TRBD2 matches at 11 bases. The V and J ends lost 0 bases and 2 bases, in that order; junction bases with no gene match: 10. Germline V gene data show CDR1 as DFQATT and CDR2 as SNEGSKA (reference sequence). The CDR3 has 18 amino acids. Here the CDR3 reads CSARDRFGTSGPTDTQYF. CDR3 sequence (DNA): TGCAGTGCTAGAGATCGTTTCGGGACTAGCGGCCCCACAGATACGCAGTATTTT.

This clone appeared many times. This chain joins TRBV20-1 and TRBJ1-1, with TRBD1 matching over 10 bases. The CDR3 spans 13 residues. The germline V gene encodes CDR1 DFQATT and CDR2 SNEGSKA (reference sequence). V lost 5 bases, J lost 5 bases, and 5 bases stayed unmatched. The CDR3 nucleotides are TGCAGTGCTCCCCCGGGACAGGGGACTGAAGCTTTCTTT. Residues: CSAPPGQGTEAFF.

Ten or more counts support this clone. V and J are TRBV3-1 and TRBJ1-3, with no clear D. V was trimmed by 4 bases and J by 0 bases, leaving 16 bases between them. Per germline, CDR1 LGHDT and CDR2 YNNKEL (reference sequence). The CDR3 consists of 17 residues. The CDR3 spells CASSRPDQANSGNTIYF. The CDR3 DNA reads as TGTGCCAGCAGCCGGCCCGATCAGGCTAACTCTGGAAACACCATATATTTT.

Points on this clone: The junction and the germline gene differ at one end; a read error may be behind it. Additional DNA sequences in this sample encode the identical CDR3. The chain carries TRBV3-1 and TRBJ2-7, with 10 nucleotides matching TRBD2. Germline lookup yields CDR1 LGHDT and CDR2 YNNKEL (reference sequence). The CDR3 spans 14 residues. CDR3: CASSQLAGPYEQYF. In nucleotides, the CDR3 is TGTGCCAGCAGTCAACTAGCGGGACCCTACGAGCAGTACTTT.

This clone was observed a handful of times. CDR3 coding DNA: TGTGCCAGCAGCCTGGGACTAGCTCGGAACATTCAGTACTTC. It translates to CASSLGLARNIQYF. This chain joins TRBV14 and TRBJ2-4; 9 bases are a match to TRBD2. With V trimmed by 4 bases and J by 7 bases, 5 bases remained unmatched. CDR3 length equals 14 residues. From germline, CDR1 is SGHDN and CDR2 FVKESK. The full variable domain, with the rest looked up from reference TRBV14 and TRBJ2-4, is EAGVTQFPSHSVIEKGQTVTLRCDPISGHDNLYWYRRVMGKEIKFLLHFVKESKQDESGMPNNRFLAERTGGTYSTLKVQPAELEDSGVYFCASSLGLARNIQYFGAGTRLSVL.

This clone was counted at least ten times. The chain employs TRBV28 and TRBJ2-6, with TRBD2 as a possible D gene (5 bases). The CDR3 is made up of 17 amino acids. Germline CDR1 and CDR2: MDHEN and SYDVKM. V gave up 3 bases and J gave up 2 bases, with 14 bases separating them. As DNA, the CDR3 is TGTGCCAGCAGTTTTGAGGGTTGGGCTCCTGGGGCCAACGTCCTGACTTTC. This translates into CASSFEGWAPGANVLTF.

By sample share, this clone is medium-sized. The rearrangement uses TRBV6-5 and TRBJ2-7, with TRBD2 matching over 10 bases. The germline gives CDR1 MNHEY, CDR2 SVGAGI. The CDR3 sequence is 15 residues long. Germline trimming cut 0 bases from V and 6 bases from J; bases unmatched to any gene: 5. CDR3 nucleotides: TGTGCCAGCAGTTACTCGAGCGGGAGGGCCAGCGAGCAGTACTTC. Its translation is CASSYSSGRASEQYF.

In its sample, this clone was seen a few times. The chain employs TRBV7-3 and TRBJ2-3, with TRBD1 as a possible D gene (6 bases). Trimming took off 6 bases at V and 6 bases at J, with 19 bases between the two ends. Per germline, CDR1 SGHTA and CDR2 FQGTGA. CDR3 length: 15 amino acids. CDR3 protein: CASSSYSLGADTQYF. The CDR3 bases are TGTGCCAGCAGTTCATACTCTCTGGGGGCGGATACGCAGTATTTT.

In its sample, this clone was seen a few times. This may be a read error: a much more frequent sequence differs by one nucleotide. The chain joins TRBV7-6 to TRBJ2-1; D remains ambiguous. Germline values: CDR1 SGHVS, CDR2 FNYEAQ. V was trimmed by 3 bases and J by 6 bases, leaving 9 bases between them. This CDR3 region has 13 residues. The chain's CDR3 is CASSLVRLNEQFF. DNA for the CDR3: TGTGCCAGCAGCTTGGTGAGGCTCAATGAGCAGTTCTTC.

This clone was found many times. The chain employs TRBV5-6 and TRBJ2-3; D remains ambiguous. Germline V gene sequence: CDR1 SGHDT, CDR2 YYEEEE. The CDR3 is 16 residues long. Trimming pared 4 bases from V and 2 bases from J, leaving 17 bases between. This chain's CDR3 is CASSAAPNRYTDTQYF. CDR3 DNA: TGTGCCAGCAGCGCAGCCCCTAATCGCTACACAGATACGCAGTATTTT.

This clone is medium-sized (0.01 to 0.1%). The chain links TRBV12-3 or TRBV12-4 to TRBJ1-5; tentatively, D is TRBD1 (6 bases). The V gene lost 4 bases and the J gene lost 5 bases, with 9 bases spanning the gap. The CDR3 contains 13 residues. CDR3 sequence (DNA): TGTGCCAGCAGTTATCAGGGGCATCAGCCCCAGCATTTT. Translated, it gives CASSYQGHQPQHF.

V gene TRBV5-1 combines with J gene TRBJ2-7, with 9 bases lining up with TRBD1. The CDR3 covers 14 residues. With V trimmed by 3 bases and J by 4 bases, 5 bases remained unmatched. The germline CDR1 and CDR2 sequences are SGHRS and YFSETQ. CDR3 bases: TGCGCCAGCAGCTCAACAGGGGGCAGTTACGAGCAGTACTTC. Protein: CASSSTGGSYEQYF. Drawing the rest from reference TRBV5-1 and TRBJ2-7, the complete variable domain is KAGVTQTPRYLIKTRGQQVTLSCSPISGHRSVSWYQQTPGQGLQFLFEYFSETQRNKGNFPGRFSGRQFSNSRSEMNVSTLELGDSALYLCASSSTGGSYEQYFGPGTRLTVT.

This clone was seen at least ten times. The rearrangement joins TRBV19 to TRBJ1-5; D is perhaps TRBD1 (6 bases). From germline, CDR1 is LNHDA and CDR2 SQIVND (reference sequence). The CDR3 covers 15 residues. The V end lost 3 bases, the J end lost 2 bases, and 11 bases lay between the germline ends. CDR3 DNA sequence: TGTGCCAGTAGTATGCGAAACAGGGGCAATCAGCCCCAGCATTTT. Protein product: CASSMRNRGNQPQHF.

V usage is TRBV12-3 or TRBV12-4 and J usage is TRBJ1-2; a weak D match, TRBD1 (5 bases). The CDR3 loop spans 15 amino acids. V lost 6 bases to trimming and J lost 8 bases, with 22 bases between them. The CDR3 here is CASSRSTEPFFGYTF. The DNA of the CDR3 is TGTGCCAGCAGCAGGTCGACAGAGCCTTTCTTCGGCTACACCTTC.

Ten or more counts support this clone. The chain employs TRBV20-1 and TRBJ2-7; D not certain. The germline V and J ends were trimmed by 2 bases and 1 base, with 15 bases remaining between them. The CDR3 contains 15 residues. Looked up from germline, CDR1 is DFQATT and CDR2 is SNEGSKA (reference sequence). The CDR3 region has the DNA TGCAGTGCTAGACCACACAAGGACCGGTCCTACGAGCAGTACTTC. Translation gives CSARPHKDRSYEQYF.

V usage is TRBV20-1 and J usage is TRBJ1-1; D uncertain. Trimming took off 0 bases at V and 4 bases at J, with 18 bases between the two ends. The CDR3 covers 16 residues. CDR1 is DFQATT, CDR2 SNEGSKA, per germline (reference sequence). In DNA, the CDR3 is TGCAGTGCTAGAGATTCGGGCGCGCCCCGGGGCACTGAAGCTTTCTTT. Encoded protein: CSARDSGAPRGTEAFF.

This clone was detected many times. The rearrangement links TRBV6-4 to TRBJ1-5; D not resolved. V lost 6 bases to trimming and J lost 0 bases, with 6 bases between them. Germline V CDR1 and CDR2: MRHNA, SNTAGT. There are 13 residues in the CDR3. As DNA, the CDR3 is TGTGCCAGCAGGCCTTATAGCAATCAGCCCCAGCATTTT. This encodes CASRPYSNQPQHF.

This clone has ten or more counts. Sequence at one end of the junction differs from germline and may be a read error. V usage is TRBV10-1 and J usage is TRBJ2-1; 10 nucleotides match TRBD2. Per germline, CDR1 WNHNN and CDR2 SYGVQD (reference sequence). CDR3 size: 14 residues. Written as DNA, the CDR3 is TGCGCCATCAGTGAGCTAGCGGGAGATAGCGAGCAGTTCTTC. It is translated as CAISELAGDSEQFF.

Ten or more counts support this clone. This chain connects TRBV9 to TRBJ2-7, with 10 bases matching TRBD1. Germline-derived CDR1 and CDR2 are SGDLS and YYNGEE. Germline trimming cut 1 base from V and 1 base from J; bases unmatched to any gene: 2. This CDR3 comprises 15 residues. The CDR3 spells CASSVRGQGSYEQYF. The CDR3 DNA reads TGTGCCAGCAGCGTAAGGGGACAGGGGTCCTACGAGCAGTACTTC.

This clone was counted at least ten times. The genes are TRBV2 and TRBJ2-7; unclear D gene. Trimming removed 6 bases from V and 0 bases from J, with 12 bases in between. CDR3 size: 14 residues. Germline CDR1 SNHLY, CDR2 FYNNEI. This chain's CDR3 is CASSPLRYSYEQYF. In DNA, the CDR3 is TGTGCCAGCAGCCCTCTGCGGTACTCCTACGAGCAGTACTTC.